This entry lists 29 T cell receptor beta chains sequenced from one sample in a study of cytomegalovirus exposure and HLA in healthy donors. Use of 60 Vbeta and 13 Jbeta primers characterized the PCR. Only in-frame clones appear in the TCRdb table, and some are missing; sequencing was by immunoSEQ multiplex PCR. This sample has more than 95,000 clones; around 80% occur once, and the top ten carry roughly 4.9%. Sequencing used PBMCs. The receptors stem from a woman aged 18-35 years in good health and CMV-seropositive.

Only one count was recorded for this clone. The chain recombines TRBV5-6 with TRBJ2-7, with TRBD1 matching over 8 bases. Germline CDR1 and CDR2: SGHDT and YYEEEE. The CDR3 spans 15 residues. The V gene end was trimmed by 0 bases and the J gene end by 5 bases; junction bases not matched to a gene: 7. The CDR3 region has the DNA TGTGCCAGCAGCTTGGTGGACAGGGAATCTCACGAGCAGTACTTC. This gives the protein CASSLVDRESHEQYF.

This clone was seen only a few times. The rearrangement links TRBV15 to TRBJ2-7; TRBD2 matches 8 bases. V was clipped by 3 bases and J by 7 bases; unmatched bases: 8. The CDR3 has 14 amino acids. Germline V lookup: CDR1 LNHNV, CDR2 YYDKDF (reference sequence). CDR3 residues: CATSSRGRLGEQYF. CDR3 DNA sequence: TGTGCCACCAGCAGTCGCGGGAGGTTAGGTGAGCAGTACTTC.

This clone was counted between two and nine times. This sequence joins TRBV30 and TRBJ1-6; no firm D call. The CDR3 totals 12 residues. The germline CDR1 and CDR2 sequences are GTSNPN and SVGIG (reference sequence). The V end lost 4 bases, the J end lost 7 bases, and 8 bases lay between the germline ends. CDR3 loop: CAWTLGNSPLHF. CDR3 bases: TGTGCCTGGACCCTGGGCAATTCACCCCTCCACTTT.

The V call is TRBV5-1, the J call TRBJ1-1; maybe TRBD1 (5 bases). This CDR3 spans 14 amino acids. CDR1 and CDR2 (germline): SGHRS, YFSETQ. V was clipped by 2 bases and J by 2 bases, with 10 bases between them. CDR3 loop: CASSFGGVNTEAFF. As DNA, the CDR3 is TGCGCCAGCAGCTTCGGGGGGGTCAACACTGAAGCTTTCTTT.

V is TRBV11-3 and J is TRBJ2-7, with TRBD1 as a possible D gene (5 bases). This CDR3 comprises 12 residues. Germline CDR1 SGHNT, CDR2 YENEEA. With 1 base removed from V and 7 bases from J, the gap between germline ends came to 8 bases. CDR3 amino acids: CASSLATGEQYF. Here the CDR3 DNA reads TGTGCCAGCAGCTTAGCTACAGGAGAGCAGTACTTC.

In regard to this clone: Other DNA sequences within the sample encode an identical CDR3. The V gene is TRBV19, the J gene TRBJ1-1; no clear D. Germline V lookup: CDR1 LNHDA, CDR2 SQIVND (reference sequence). Trimming took off 1 base at V and 1 base at J, with 7 bases between the two ends. This CDR3 has 14 residues. In nucleotides, the CDR3 is TGTGCCAGTAGTATAGGCGCCGGGAACACTGAAGCTTTCTTT. This encodes CASSIGAGNTEAFF.

This clone was counted a few times. V usage is TRBV27 and J usage is TRBJ1-1; D call uncertain. Germline-derived CDR1 and CDR2 are MNHEY and SMNVEV (reference sequence). The CDR3 extends over 13 amino acids. V lost 4 bases and J lost 8, with 14 bases in between. CDR3: CASSYGPTGEAFF. The CDR3 DNA reads TGTGCCAGCAGTTATGGACCTACGGGGGAAGCTTTCTTT.

The gene calls are TRBV13 and TRBJ1-1; no clear D. CDR3 size: 13 residues. V lost 3 bases and J 7 bases, leaving 12 bases between the germline ends. Germline CDR1 is PRHDT and CDR2 is FYEKMQ (reference sequence). CDR3 loop: CASSFKGGYEAFF. In DNA form, the CDR3 reads TGTGCCAGCAGCTTTAAAGGCGGATATGAAGCTTTCTTT.

The chain has TRBV6-5 and TRBJ2-7; TRBD1 agrees at 8 bases. The CDR3 runs to 15 residues. CDR1 is MNHEY, CDR2 SVGAGI, per germline. V gave up 2 bases and J gave up 4 bases; unmatched junction bases: 7. The CDR3 DNA is TGTGCCAGCAGTTACGCGGGACAGGCCGCGTACGAGCAGTACTTC. Amino acid sequence: CASSYAGQAAYEQYF.

The chain combines TRBV14 with TRBJ2-1; D not certain. CDR1 SGHDN and CDR2 FVKESK come from the germline V gene. The length of the CDR3 is 14 residues. Trimming shortened V by 5 bases and J by 4 bases, and 12 bases separated the two germline ends. The CDR3 DNA reads as TGTGCCAGCAGCTTGAGACTGGATTACAATGAGCAGTTCTTC. It specifies CASSLRLDYNEQFF.

V is TRBV10-3 and J is TRBJ1-1; D not certain. CDR3 length: 14 amino acids. Trimming pared 6 bases from V and 4 bases from J, leaving 15 bases between. The germline CDR1 and CDR2 sequences are ENHRY and SYGVKD. The chain's CDR3 is CAIRGEGGSTEAFF. CDR3 sequence (DNA): TGTGCCATCAGGGGAGAGGGAGGTAGCACTGAAGCTTTCTTT.

This clone was seen a single time. The chain uses TRBV6-5 and TRBJ2-1; TRBD1 matches at 9 bases. CDR1 and CDR2 (germline): MNHEY, SVGAGI. V was clipped by 6 bases and J by 6 bases; unmatched bases: 6. The CDR3 covers 14 residues. In DNA, the CDR3 is TGTGCCAGCAGACCCGGACAGGGGCGCAATGAGCAGTTCTTC. It specifies CASRPGQGRNEQFF.

The gene calls are TRBV6-1 and TRBJ2-3, with TRBD2 matching 12 bases. With V trimmed by 3 bases and J by 5 bases, 12 bases remained unmatched. The CDR3 length is 18 residues. The germline CDR1 and CDR2 sequences are MNHNS and SASEGT. In nucleotides, the CDR3 is TGTGCCAGCAGTGAGATTATCCTAGCGGGAGGGCTTGGAGATACGCAGTATTTT. Translating gives CASSEIILAGGLGDTQYF.

V and J are TRBV7-6 and TRBJ2-5; 8 bases map to TRBD1. The CDR3 consists of 15 residues. The germline V gene encodes CDR1 SGHVS and CDR2 FNYEAQ. V shed 5 bases and J 5 bases; nucleotides not matched to a gene: 10. The CDR3 loop is CASSLRQGIAETQYF. In DNA form, the CDR3 reads TGTGCCAGCAGCCTCCGACAGGGGATAGCGGAGACCCAGTACTTC.

The V gene is TRBV2, the J gene TRBJ1-5, with 7 positions matching TRBD1. J gave up 1 base and V 8 bases, and 8 bases lay outside the gene matches. Germline assignment: CDR1 SNHLY and CDR2 FYNNEI. The CDR3 consists of 15 residues. CDR3 residues: CASGRQGLSNQPQHF. The CDR3 bases are TGTGCCAGCGGGAGACAGGGATTGAGCAATCAGCCCCAGCATTTT.

V gene TRBV6-1 combines with J gene TRBJ2-7; 7 nucleotides match TRBD2. CDR3 length equals 14 residues. The germline V gene encodes CDR1 MNHNS and CDR2 SASEGT. V shed 3 bases, J shed 3 bases, and the junction held 5 bases outside the gene matches. The DNA of the CDR3 is TGTGCCAGCAGTGAGCAGCGGGGATTCTACGAGCAGTACTTC. Its translation: CASSEQRGFYEQYF.

The genes are TRBV2 and TRBJ2-3, with 7 bases matching TRBD1. With V trimmed by 5 bases and J by 0 bases, 8 bases remained unmatched. The germline CDR1 and CDR2 sequences are SNHLY and FYNNEI. The length of the CDR3 is 16 residues. In nucleotides, the CDR3 is TGTGCCAGCAGTTTTCGGACAGGAACTAGCACAGATACGCAGTATTTT. It encodes CASSFRTGTSTDTQYF.

The V and J genes are TRBV7-6 and TRBJ2-5; 9 bases match TRBD2. The CDR3 spans 16 residues. Germline-derived CDR1 and CDR2 are SGHVS and FNYEAQ. V lost 1 base, J lost 5 bases, and 8 bases stayed unmatched. The CDR3 protein is CASSLESGSGGETQYF. Here the CDR3 DNA reads TGTGCCAGCAGCTTAGAAAGCGGGAGCGGGGGGGAGACCCAGTACTTC.

This sequence joins TRBV18 and TRBJ1-5; the D is unclear. The CDR3 sequence is 12 residues long. The germline gives CDR1 KGHSH, CDR2 LQKENI. Trimming pared 11 bases from V and 3 bases from J, leaving 11 bases between. The DNA of the CDR3 is TGTGCCTCTCGGGAGGACAATCAGCCCCAGCATTTT. Encoded protein: CASREDNQPQHF.

The chain has TRBV19 and TRBJ1-2; D is uncertain. V lost 7 bases, J lost 1 base, and 10 bases lay in between. Per the germline V gene, CDR1 is LNHDA and CDR2 is SQIVND (reference sequence). The CDR3 sequence is 13 residues long. For the CDR3, the DNA is TGTGCCAGTACCGGCGACTGTAACTATGGCTACACCTTC. This encodes CASTGDCNYGYTF.

This clone has just a few counts. The chain combines TRBV6-5 with TRBJ2-7; possible D gene TRBD2, 5 bases. This CDR3 is 14 amino acids long. Trimming removed 2 bases at V and 3 bases at J, with 11 bases between. Germline V gene lookup returns CDR1 MNHEY and CDR2 SVGAGI. CDR3 in amino acids: CASSYGSGGYEQYF. In DNA, the CDR3 is TGTGCCAGCAGTTACGGAAGTGGAGGCTACGAGCAGTACTTC.

The chain couples TRBV28 to TRBJ1-1; weak D call: TRBD1 (5 bases). The CDR3 runs to 14 residues. The V end was cut by 4 bases, the J end by 5 bases, with 14 bases between. The V gene's germline CDR1 is MDHEN and CDR2 SYDVKM. CDR3 nucleotides: TGTGCCAGCAGTTCCCCAGGGAGGGGTACTGAAGCTTTCTTT. It is translated as CASSSPGRGTEAFF.

This sequence joins TRBV9 and TRBJ1-2; 8 bases align to TRBD1. Trimming at V came to 0 bases and at J to 2 bases, leaving 3 bases not matched to a gene. Germline CDR1 SGDLS, CDR2 YYNGEE. The CDR3 has 15 amino acids. The CDR3 DNA follows: TGTGCCAGCAGCGTAGGTAACAGGGGGAACTATGGCTACACCTTC. This codes for CASSVGNRGNYGYTF.

The chain has TRBV27 and TRBJ1-5; no firm D call. The germline V and J ends were trimmed by 1 base and 4 bases, with 5 bases remaining between them. Germline-derived CDR1 and CDR2 are MNHEY and SMNVEV (reference sequence). CDR3 length equals 13 residues. As DNA, the CDR3 is TGTGCCAGCAGTTTATGGCAAAATCAGCCCCAGCATTTT. Translating it yields CASSLWQNQPQHF.

The rearrangement links TRBV5-1 to TRBJ2-7; the match to TRBD2 covers 12 bases. Germline values: CDR1 SGHRS, CDR2 YFSETQ. Trimming took 1 base from V and 2 from J; bases not matched to a gene: 7. The CDR3 runs to 17 residues. This CDR3 reads CASSLRQLAGGTYEQYF. CDR3 sequence (DNA): TGCGCCAGCAGCTTGAGGCAACTAGCGGGAGGAACCTACGAGCAGTACTTC.

The chain employs TRBV9 and TRBJ2-5; D ambiguous. CDR3 size: 13 residues. CDR1 is SGDLS and CDR2 is YYNGEE in the germline V gene. V was pared by 4 bases and J by 1 base, with 8 bases between. The CDR3 DNA reads as TGTGCCAGCAGCCCGACTGGCCAAGAGACCCAGTACTTC. Encoded protein: CASSPTGQETQYF.

The V gene is TRBV7-8, the J gene TRBJ1-2; maybe TRBD1 (5 bases). V shed 2 bases and J shed 8 bases, with 12 bases lying between them. CDR1 and CDR2 (germline): SGHVS, FQNEAQ. This CDR3 has 13 amino acids. This CDR3 is CASSLRDWEGYTF. For the CDR3, the DNA is TGTGCCAGCAGCTTAAGGGACTGGGAGGGCTACACCTTC.

The V gene is TRBV27, the J gene TRBJ1-1, with no clear D. CDR1 and CDR2 from the germline V gene are MNHEY and SMNVEV (reference sequence). The CDR3 is made up of 13 amino acids. Trimming stripped 6 bases from V and 0 bases from J, with 8 bases between. The CDR3 spells CASRGTMNTEAFF. CDR3 bases: TGTGCCAGCAGGGGCACCATGAACACTGAAGCTTTCTTT.

This chain joins TRBV10-3 and TRBJ1-5; tentative D call: TRBD1 (5 bases). The germline V gene has CDR1 ENHRY and CDR2 SYGVKD. Between the trimmed V and J ends, which lost 0 bases and 6 bases, there was a span of 12 bases. The CDR3 totals 15 residues. CDR3 in amino acids: CAISESGGAGQPQHF. The CDR3 region has the DNA TGTGCCATCAGTGAGTCGGGAGGGGCGGGTCAGCCCCAGCATTTT.